Described below is a single TCR beta chain sequence and its context. Its target is not known. Clinical symptoms, serum thyroxine and TRAb, thyroid ultrasound and orbital computed tomography together formed the diagnostic basis. These data belong to a study of T cells in Graves' hyperthyroidism and ophthalmopathy. Regarding the study as a whole: Within blood appeared most thyroid clonotypes that had expanded above 0.001.

Regions amplified from RNA transcripts were the TCR beta CDR3 regions. A set of HTBI primers served as the primers for a first-round RT-PCR of the TCR CDR3. Each CDR3 protein gets one entry after TCRdb re-called the multiplex PCR reads with MiXCR. The table includes approximately 600,000 distinct CDR3 sequences, about 15% detected once. The receptor's source is a young woman with Graves' hyperthyroidism that later progressed to Graves' ophthalmopathy. Sequences were obtained from blood.

The CDR3 spells CASSGDREQYF. The CDR3 DNA reads as TGTGCCAGCAGCGGGGACCGGGAGCAGTACTTC. The V and J genes are TRBV11-3 and TRBJ2-7; the D call may be TRBD1 or TRBD2 (5 bases each). The germline V and J ends were trimmed by 5 bases and 7 bases, with 9 bases remaining between them. Germline CDR1 SGHNT, CDR2 YENEEA. The CDR3 spans 11 residues.